The rows below give T cell receptor beta chains drawn from one sample of a study of cytomegalovirus exposure and HLA in healthy donors. Generated by immunoSEQ multiplex PCR, the TCRdb table keeps only in-frame clones and is missing some. The table lists around 130,000 clones, 82% of them singletons. The sample comprised PBMCs. The source is a boy aged 2 to 10 in good health and CMV-seronegative. CDR3s leave out the opening cysteine and the closing phenylalanine or tryptophan. D genes are given only for firm matches. A row's size may be missing; if present it is once, few, many or a size class.

cdr3_length: 12; d_call: TRBD2; clone_size: .; j_call: TRBJ2-7; v_call: TRBV27; cdr3_aa: ASSPLAGDLRQY
cdr3_length: 13; d_call: TRBD1; clone_size: .; j_call: TRBJ2-7; v_call: TRBV19; cdr3_aa: ASSIRTGKSYEQY
cdr3_length: 12; d_call: .; clone_size: .; j_call: TRBJ1-6; v_call: TRBV7-5; cdr3_aa: ARSWGQGCSPLH
cdr3_length: 14; d_call: TRBD1; clone_size: few; j_call: TRBJ2-2; v_call: TRBV7-9; cdr3_aa: ASSLGTGLNTGELF
cdr3_length: 13; d_call: .; clone_size: .; j_call: TRBJ2-1; v_call: TRBV11-2; cdr3_aa: ASSPRRGPYNEQF
cdr3_length: 17; d_call: TRBD2; clone_size: .; j_call: TRBJ2-5; v_call: TRBV6-1; cdr3_aa: ASSGTLAAYGGAQETQY
cdr3_length: 18; d_call: .; clone_size: .; j_call: TRBJ2-1; v_call: TRBV6-4; cdr3_aa: ASKHQAVREKKGGRNEQF
cdr3_length: 13; d_call: .; clone_size: once; j_call: TRBJ2-1; v_call: TRBV5-4; cdr3_aa: ASSLRGKLVDEQF
cdr3_length: 14; d_call: TRBD1; clone_size: .; j_call: TRBJ1-2; v_call: TRBV2; cdr3_aa: ASSEARQGGNYGYT
cdr3_length: 12; d_call: .; clone_size: .; j_call: TRBJ2-2; v_call: TRBV11-2; cdr3_aa: ASRWGGRVGELF
cdr3_length: 14; d_call: TRBD1; clone_size: .; j_call: TRBJ1-3; v_call: TRBV10-3; cdr3_aa: AISERRGHDGNTIY
cdr3_length: 11; d_call: .; clone_size: .; j_call: TRBJ1-1; v_call: TRBV6-6; cdr3_aa: ASRGPLNTEAF
cdr3_length: 11; d_call: .; clone_size: .; j_call: TRBJ1-4; v_call: TRBV11-2; cdr3_aa: ASSLPEGGKLF
cdr3_length: 13; d_call: .; clone_size: .; j_call: TRBJ2-7; v_call: TRBV15; cdr3_aa: ATRGGLGSSYEQY
cdr3_length: 12; d_call: .; clone_size: .; j_call: TRBJ2-7; v_call: TRBV10-3; cdr3_aa: AISTRSEGYEQY
cdr3_length: 13; d_call: TRBD1; clone_size: .; j_call: TRBJ2-2; v_call: TRBV5-1; cdr3_aa: ASSFGQGRTGELF
cdr3_length: 16; d_call: .; clone_size: .; j_call: TRBJ2-2; v_call: TRBV27; cdr3_aa: ASSLYPLRGRSAGELF
cdr3_length: 12; d_call: TRBD1; clone_size: .; j_call: TRBJ1-2; v_call: TRBV5-6; cdr3_aa: ASSYGTGGFGYT
cdr3_length: 11; d_call: TRBD1; clone_size: .; j_call: TRBJ1-5; v_call: TRBV7-9; cdr3_aa: ATEGQRDQPQH
cdr3_length: 14; d_call: .; clone_size: .; j_call: TRBJ2-1; v_call: TRBV25-1; cdr3_aa: ASSELRRAKDNEQF
cdr3_length: 16; d_call: .; clone_size: .; j_call: TRBJ1-2; v_call: TRBV18; cdr3_aa: ASSSPHDTGKNSYGYT
cdr3_length: 13; d_call: .; clone_size: .; j_call: TRBJ1-5; v_call: TRBV2; cdr3_aa: ASSGLQFGNQPQH
cdr3_length: 13; d_call: .; clone_size: .; j_call: TRBJ1-5; v_call: TRBV19; cdr3_aa: ASSIGAGEGQPQH
cdr3_length: 13; d_call: TRBD1; clone_size: few; j_call: TRBJ1-2; v_call: TRBV18; cdr3_aa: ASSPFPGQAYGYT
cdr3_length: 11; d_call: .; clone_size: .; j_call: TRBJ2-7; v_call: TRBV21-1; cdr3_aa: ASSKRGSYEQY
cdr3_length: 16; d_call: .; clone_size: .; j_call: TRBJ1-5; v_call: TRBV7-8; cdr3_aa: ASSRVSLDTLRNQPQH
cdr3_length: 13; d_call: .; clone_size: .; j_call: TRBJ2-1; v_call: TRBV4-1; cdr3_aa: ASSQGDLGSTEQF
cdr3_length: 13; d_call: TRBD2; clone_size: .; j_call: TRBJ2-1; v_call: TRBV5-1; cdr3_aa: ASSERGDRYNEQF
cdr3_length: 10; d_call: .; clone_size: .; j_call: TRBJ2-5; v_call: TRBV10-3; cdr3_aa: ATRGSQETQY
cdr3_length: 12; d_call: .; clone_size: few; j_call: TRBJ1-6; v_call: TRBV5-1; cdr3_aa: ASSLGQGNSPLH
cdr3_length: 14; d_call: TRBD2; clone_size: .; j_call: TRBJ2-5; v_call: TRBV7-9; cdr3_aa: ASSFPGLAGMETQY
cdr3_length: 12; d_call: TRBD2; clone_size: .; j_call: TRBJ2-3; v_call: TRBV10-3; cdr3_aa: AIRQLAGVDTQY
cdr3_length: 12; d_call: .; clone_size: .; j_call: TRBJ2-3; v_call: TRBV7-9; cdr3_aa: ASSFTGDTDTQY
cdr3_length: 12; d_call: .; clone_size: .; j_call: TRBJ1-2; v_call: TRBV30; cdr3_aa: AWSVAGASYGYT
cdr3_length: 12; d_call: .; clone_size: .; j_call: TRBJ2-7; v_call: TRBV27; cdr3_aa: ASSNRGSSYEQY
cdr3_length: 11; d_call: .; clone_size: .; j_call: TRBJ2-5; v_call: TRBV19; cdr3_aa: ASSTLEAETQY
cdr3_length: 13; d_call: TRBD1; clone_size: .; j_call: TRBJ2-7; v_call: TRBV6-6; cdr3_aa: ASSSMGQRAYEQY
cdr3_length: 15; d_call: .; clone_size: .; j_call: TRBJ1-1; v_call: TRBV7-6; cdr3_aa: ASSLGGGVPEVTEAF
cdr3_length: 14; d_call: TRBD2; clone_size: .; j_call: TRBJ2-1; v_call: TRBV5-4; cdr3_aa: ASSSASGRSYNEQF
cdr3_length: 14; d_call: .; clone_size: .; j_call: TRBJ1-5; v_call: TRBV5-3; cdr3_aa: ARRPPGTTGNQPQH
cdr3_length: 16; d_call: .; clone_size: once; j_call: TRBJ1-5; v_call: TRBV4-1; cdr3_aa: ASSQEWAGELQNQPQH
cdr3_length: 11; d_call: .; clone_size: .; j_call: .; v_call: TRBV6-5; cdr3_aa: ASSYDGAYEQY
cdr3_length: 13; d_call: TRBD1; clone_size: .; j_call: TRBJ1-2; v_call: TRBV4-3; cdr3_aa: ASGKRTGQEEGYT
cdr3_length: 11; d_call: .; clone_size: .; j_call: TRBJ2-2; v_call: TRBV6-5; cdr3_aa: ASSPLLTGELF
cdr3_length: 15; d_call: TRBD1; clone_size: .; j_call: TRBJ2-2; v_call: TRBV4-3; cdr3_aa: ASSQDWDRGNTGELF
cdr3_length: 14; d_call: TRBD1; clone_size: .; j_call: TRBJ1-2; v_call: TRBV5-1; cdr3_aa: ASRGATGGATDGYT
cdr3_length: 16; d_call: TRBD2; clone_size: .; j_call: TRBJ2-3; v_call: TRBV10-2; cdr3_aa: ASSEWVLAGPDTDTQY
cdr3_length: 12; d_call: .; clone_size: .; j_call: TRBJ2-5; v_call: TRBV5-1; cdr3_aa: ASSQPGRGETQY
cdr3_length: 15; d_call: TRBD1; clone_size: .; j_call: TRBJ1-1; v_call: TRBV5-1; cdr3_aa: ASSPARTGGWNTEAF
cdr3_length: 12; d_call: .; clone_size: .; j_call: TRBJ1-1; v_call: TRBV2; cdr3_aa: ASTPPGDFTEAF
cdr3_length: 13; d_call: .; clone_size: .; j_call: TRBJ1-1; v_call: TRBV4-1; cdr3_aa: ASSHPADGNTEAF
cdr3_length: 14; d_call: TRBD2; clone_size: .; j_call: TRBJ2-1; v_call: TRBV7-3; cdr3_aa: ASSPLAGGAYNEQF
cdr3_length: 12; d_call: TRBD1; clone_size: .; j_call: TRBJ1-1; v_call: TRBV5-1; cdr3_aa: ASGTGGANTEAF
cdr3_length: 14; d_call: TRBD2; clone_size: .; j_call: TRBJ2-2; v_call: TRBV7-4; cdr3_aa: ASSATSGSNTGELF
cdr3_length: 12; d_call: .; clone_size: few; j_call: TRBJ1-1; v_call: TRBV6-5; cdr3_aa: ASSPYGGNTEAF